This TCR beta chain originates from a study of radiotherapy plus CTLA-4 blockade in lung cancer. Study background: In about 20% of patients, objective responses were seen; 30% to 35% had disease control. Broader study findings: Clones derived from tumor TCRs expanded in blood after radiotherapy plus ipilimumab. Early blood T cell clone dynamics, with interferon-beta, were reported to best predict response.

About this clone itself: The antigen is undetermined.

The table came from immunoSEQ multiplex PCR; TCRdb's copy has only in-frame clones and leaves some out. The sample lists roughly 75,000 clones, approximately 84% seen once, with 0.79% in the top ten. This clonotype was obtained from a human donor with non-small cell lung cancer who had stable disease on radiotherapy plus ipilimumab. The sample consisted of peripheral blood, taken from a patient treated with radiotherapy plus ipilimumab.

The CDR3 protein is CASRRDRATEAFF. CDR3 nucleotides: TGTGCCAGCAGGAGGGACAGGGCCACTGAAGCTTTCTTT. V is TRBV6-1 and J is TRBJ1-1; TRBD1 aligns across 9 bases. Germline CDR1 MNHNS, CDR2 SASEGT. Trimming took 6 bases from V and 4 from J; bases not matched to a gene: 3. The CDR3 totals 13 residues.